The clone carrying this T cell receptor (beta chain) has a handful of counts. The antigen is unknown. The ends were cut back, 0 bases at V and 3 bases at J, with 14 bases in the middle. The length of the CDR3 is 16 residues. Germline CDR1 is SGDLS and CDR2 is YYNGEE. TCRdb recomputed calls from the RT-PCR reads with MiXCR, one row per CDR3 protein. The sample holds 550,000 to 600,000 distinct CDR3 sequences, around 11% seen once. The data originate from a study of response to subunit inactivated influenza vaccine. Overall study findings and caveats: That few new T cells are recruited by each seasonal influenza vaccination was the authors' suggestion.

This TCR was sampled from a man aged 45-65 years who received an inactivated influenza vaccine. The material was PBMCs from blood, obtained on the day of vaccination. The chain joins TRBV9 to TRBJ2-3, with D possibly TRBD2 on 6 matching bases. CDR3 protein: CASSVDGSGGTDTQYF. The CDR3 coding sequence is TGTGCCAGCAGCGTAGACGGTAGCGGAGGTACAGATACGCAGTATTTT.